This T cell receptor (beta chain) was captured in a study of tissue T cells after allogeneic stem cell transplantation. Findings and caveats of the study: Alloreactivity or antigen specificity of tissue TCRs was not determined; some clones might be host cells.

The method was immunoSEQ multiplex PCR; TCRdb's version includes in-frame clones alone and lacks a portion of them. The table has more than 20,000 clones, 72% seen once. From germline, CDR1 is NSQYPW and CDR2 LRSPGD (reference sequence). CDR3 length equals 15 residues. The germline V and J ends were trimmed by 3 bases and 0 bases, with 10 bases remaining between them. Worth noting for this clone: The antigen is not known. Gene names refer to mouse genes. Read sequence stops 1 residue before the CDR3 end, and the germline J gene provides the missing end.

The sample was spleen. The receptor was derived from a female BALB/c mouse in good health. MHC haplotype of the strain: H2-d. This chain joins TRBV1 and TRBJ2-3, with D perhaps matching TRBD2 (5 bases). CDR3 bases read: TGCACCTGCAGTGCGCTGGGAACTAGTGCAGAAACGCTGTAT. This encodes CTCSALGTSAETLY. Given in full, the CDR3 is CTCSALGTSAETLYF.